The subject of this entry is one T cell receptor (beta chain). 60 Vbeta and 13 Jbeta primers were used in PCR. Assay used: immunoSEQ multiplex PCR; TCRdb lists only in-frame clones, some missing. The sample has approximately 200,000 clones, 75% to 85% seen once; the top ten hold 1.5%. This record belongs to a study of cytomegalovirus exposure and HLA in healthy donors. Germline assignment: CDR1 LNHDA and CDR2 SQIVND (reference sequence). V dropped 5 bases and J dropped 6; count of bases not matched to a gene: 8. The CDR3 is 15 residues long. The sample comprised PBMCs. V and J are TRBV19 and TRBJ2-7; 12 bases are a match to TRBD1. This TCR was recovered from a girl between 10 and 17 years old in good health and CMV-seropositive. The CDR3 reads CASSDGTGGFGEQYF. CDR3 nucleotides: TGTGCCAGTAGTGACGGGACAGGGGGCTTTGGCGAGCAGTACTTC.